This is a list of T cell receptor beta chains from one sample in a study of T cells after yellow fever vaccination. TCRdb reprocessed the 5' RACE reads with MiXCR, giving one entry per CDR3 protein. The sample shows approximately 550,000 distinct CDR3 sequences, roughly a fifth of them seen only once. The sequenced sample was PBMCs, obtained 15 days after the yellow fever booster vaccination. All receptors derive from a man aged 25-45 years who received the YFV17D yellow fever vaccine. Each CDR3 is given with its conserved first and last residue. The D gene is left open where the match is weak. Size is stated for part of the rows, as once, few or many counts, or as a class when the clone is expanded.

TRBJ2-2	TRBV4-3	TRBD1	17	.	CASSQTKGAPRAGELFF	TGCGCCAGCAGCCAAACTAAGGGGGCGCCGAGGGCCGGGGAGCTGTTTTTT
TRBJ2-1	TRBV7-9	.	12	.	CASSLASFYAFF	TGTGCCAGCAGCTTAGCGTCATTCTACGCGTTCTTC
TRBJ2-7	TRBV5-1	TRBD1	14	few	CASSPLGTGDEQYF	TGCGCCAGCAGCCCCTTAGGGACAGGGGACGAGCAGTACTTC
TRBJ2-5	TRBV6-5	.	12	.	CASQGSRETQYF	TGTGCCAGCCAGGGCTCCAGGGAGACCCAGTACTTC
TRBJ2-1	TRBV12-5	TRBD2	17	few	CASGLVLQRDSYNEQFF	TGTGCTAGTGGTTTGGTACTGCAGCGGGACTCCTACAATGAGCAGTTCTTC
TRBJ2-5	TRBV7-7	TRBD2	17	few	CASSLTIAGGPGETQYF	TGTGCTAGCAGCTTAACCATAGCGGGAGGGCCCGGTGAGACCCAGTACTTC
TRBJ2-5	TRBV9	.	13	.	CASSVALWETQYF	TGTGCCAGCAGCGTAGCATTATGGGAGACCCAGTACTTC
TRBJ2-7	TRBV5-5	.	14	few	CASSGTLTVYEQYF	TGTGCCAGCAGCGGGACGTTGACAGTCTACGAGCAGTACTTC
TRBJ2-1	TRBV2	.	11	.	CASAPGNEQFF	TGTGCCAGCGCTCCCGGTAATGAGCAGTTCTTC
TRBJ2-3	TRBV3-1	.	16	.	CASSQDLRYRPDTQYF	TGTGCCAGCAGCCAAGATCTGAGGTATCGCCCAGATACGCAGTATTTT
TRBJ2-7	TRBV18	.	14	.	CASSRIQKADEQYF	TGTGCCAGCTCACGTATCCAGAAAGCGGACGAGCAGTACTTC
TRBJ2-3	TRBV5-1	TRBD2	12	.	CASSGTSDTQYF	TGCGCCAGCAGCGGGACTAGTGATACGCAGTATTTT
TRBJ2-3	TRBV11-1	TRBD2	18	few	CASRPKLGLAVSTDTQYF	TGTGCCAGCAGACCTAAACTGGGACTAGCGGTTAGCACAGATACGCAGTATTTT
TRBJ2-1	TRBV6-5	.	14	few	CASSWRGPNNEQFF	TGTGCCAGCAGTTGGAGGGGTCCGAACAATGAGCAGTTCTTC
TRBJ2-5	TRBV5-1	.	12	.	CASSTTGWTQYF	TGCGCCAGCAGCACCACAGGGTGGACCCAGTACTTC
TRBJ2-1	TRBV7-6	.	15	.	CASSNSPPPYNEQFF	TGTGCCAGCAGCAATTCTCCTCCCCCCTACAATGAGCAGTTCTTC
TRBJ2-5	TRBV10-3	TRBD1	15	.	CAISESGTVAETQYF	TGTGCCATCAGTGAGTCCGGGACAGTAGCAGAGACCCAGTACTTC
TRBJ2-7	TRBV20-1	.	13	.	CSASLAGYYEQYF	TGCAGTGCTAGTCTGGCAGGTTACTACGAGCAGTACTTC
TRBJ2-1	TRBV12-3/TRBV12-4	TRBD2	13	.	CAGSSGRVGEQFF	TGTGCCGGATCTAGCGGGAGGGTAGGTGAGCAGTTCTTC
TRBJ2-3	TRBV7-9	.	11	.	CASVREDTQYF	TGTGCCAGCGTGAGGGAGGATACGCAGTATTTT
TRBJ2-5	TRBV12-3/TRBV12-4	TRBD2	15	few	CIPTDGRRKEETQYF	TGTATTCCAACAGACGGGAGGCGGAAGGAAGAGACCCAGTACTTC
TRBJ2-3	TRBV7-3	TRBD2	15	few	CASSLSGRASDTQYF	TGTGCCAGCAGCCTAAGCGGGAGGGCCTCAGATACGCAGTATTTT
TRBJ1-2	TRBV9	.	13	.	CASSVGSGGGYTF	TGTGCCAGCAGCGTAGGATCGGGGGGAGGCTACACCTTC
TRBJ1-5	TRBV7-9	.	13	.	CASSPGPAQPQHF	TGTGCCAGCAGCCCCGGCCCGGCCCAGCCCCAGCATTTT
TRBJ2-1	TRBV5-5	TRBD2	15	few	CASSSQRDSYNEQFF	TGTGCCAGCAGCTCACAGCGGGACTCCTACAATGAGCAGTTCTTC
TRBJ2-7	TRBV9	.	15	.	CASSVVGTSSHEQYF	TGTGCCAGCAGCGTAGTAGGCACGTCGTCGCACGAGCAGTACTTC
TRBJ1-1	TRBV20-1	.	13	few	CSARLGVNTEAFF	TGCAGTGCTAGGCTCGGAGTTAACACTGAAGCTTTCTTT
TRBJ1-4	TRBV5-8	TRBD1	15	once	CASSFDRATNEKLFF	TGTGCCAGCAGCTTCGACAGGGCTACTAATGAAAAACTGTTTTTT
TRBJ2-1	TRBV4-3	.	14	.	CASSQEGRAHEQFF	TGCGCCAGCAGCCAAGAAGGCAGGGCCCATGAGCAGTTCTTC
TRBJ1-4	TRBV5-1	.	15	.	CASSLTVATNEKLFF	TGCGCCAGCAGCTTGACCGTCGCAACTAATGAAAAACTGTTTTTT
TRBJ2-1	TRBV30	TRBD2	12	.	CAWSVGGDIQFF	TGTGCCTGGAGTGTGGGGGGGGATATACAGTTCTTC
TRBJ2-1	TRBV20-1	.	16	.	CSARDVKQGAYNEQFF	TGCAGTGCTAGAGATGTGAAACAGGGTGCCTACAATGAGCAGTTCTTC
TRBJ1-4	TRBV29-1	.	14	.	CSASAHGRSEKLFF	TGCAGCGCCTCGGCCCACGGTCGAAGTGAAAAACTGTTTTTT
TRBJ1-1	TRBV5-1	TRBD1	13	.	CASSHRGNTEAFF	TGCGCCAGCAGCCACAGGGGTAACACTGAAGCTTTCTTT
TRBJ2-1	TRBV5-4	TRBD2	15	once	CASSLGGSTYNEQFF	TGTGCCAGCAGCTTGGGCGGGAGTACGTACAATGAGCAGTTCTTC
TRBJ2-3	TRBV6-5	.	16	few	CASSSATGSRTDTQYF	TGTGCCAGCAGTTCGGCCACCGGGTCGCGCACAGATACGCAGTATTTT
TRBJ2-3	TRBV20-1	TRBD2	16	once	CSARGIAGSSTDTQYF	TGCAGTGCTAGGGGGATAGCGGGGTCTAGCACAGATACGCAGTATTTT
TRBJ1-1	TRBV29-1	.	11	.	CSVGLGTEAFF	TGCAGCGTTGGGCTCGGTACTGAAGCTTTCTTT
TRBJ1-6	TRBV5-1	.	14	few	CASSLGGVNSPLHF	TGCGCCAGCAGCTTGGGCGGCGTGAATTCACCCCTCCACTTT
TRBJ2-1	TRBV6-1	TRBD2	15	few	CASSPRLAGINEQFF	TGTGCCAGCAGTCCACGACTAGCGGGAATCAATGAGCAGTTCTTC
TRBJ2-1	TRBV6-5	.	14	.	CASSYRRAGDEQFF	TGTGCCAGCAGCTACCGGAGGGCCGGAGATGAGCAGTTCTTC
TRBJ2-1	TRBV15	TRBD2	15	few	CATSRGEGPYNEQFF	TGTGCCACCAGCAGAGGGGAGGGCCCATACAATGAGCAGTTCTTC
TRBJ2-7	TRBV28	.	15	.	CASSFRTGTVYEQYF	TGTGCCAGCAGTTTTAGGACCGGGACCGTCTACGAGCAGTACTTC